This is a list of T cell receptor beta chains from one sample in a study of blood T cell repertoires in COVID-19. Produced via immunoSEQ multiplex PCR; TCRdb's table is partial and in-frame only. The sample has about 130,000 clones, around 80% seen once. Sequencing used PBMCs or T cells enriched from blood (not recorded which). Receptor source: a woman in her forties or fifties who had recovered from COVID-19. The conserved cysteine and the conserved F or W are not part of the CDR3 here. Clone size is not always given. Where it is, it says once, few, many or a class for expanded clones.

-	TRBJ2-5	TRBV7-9	ASSLVPLEETQY
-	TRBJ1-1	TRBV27	ASSFITTEAF
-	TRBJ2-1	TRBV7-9	ASSLAWGTLSYNEQF
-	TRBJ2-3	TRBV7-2	ASSFVGGTTDTQY
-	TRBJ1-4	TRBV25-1	ASSDPGTGMKKLF
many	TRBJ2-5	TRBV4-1	ASSQDRSSPETQY
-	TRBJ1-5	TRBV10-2	ASATGRGQPQH
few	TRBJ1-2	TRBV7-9	ASSSPLGAANYGYT
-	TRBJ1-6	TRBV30	AWSLVNSPLH
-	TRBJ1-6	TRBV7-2	ASSSWTGSGDSPLH
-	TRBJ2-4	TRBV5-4	ASSFSGGGLSNIQY
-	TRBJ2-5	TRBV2	ASSARREETQY
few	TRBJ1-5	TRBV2	ASRVTGNQPQH
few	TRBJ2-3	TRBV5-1	ASRGGGPISTDTQY
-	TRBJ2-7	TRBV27	ASSSDRNSYEQY
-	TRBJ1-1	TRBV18	ASSPPPGYTEAF